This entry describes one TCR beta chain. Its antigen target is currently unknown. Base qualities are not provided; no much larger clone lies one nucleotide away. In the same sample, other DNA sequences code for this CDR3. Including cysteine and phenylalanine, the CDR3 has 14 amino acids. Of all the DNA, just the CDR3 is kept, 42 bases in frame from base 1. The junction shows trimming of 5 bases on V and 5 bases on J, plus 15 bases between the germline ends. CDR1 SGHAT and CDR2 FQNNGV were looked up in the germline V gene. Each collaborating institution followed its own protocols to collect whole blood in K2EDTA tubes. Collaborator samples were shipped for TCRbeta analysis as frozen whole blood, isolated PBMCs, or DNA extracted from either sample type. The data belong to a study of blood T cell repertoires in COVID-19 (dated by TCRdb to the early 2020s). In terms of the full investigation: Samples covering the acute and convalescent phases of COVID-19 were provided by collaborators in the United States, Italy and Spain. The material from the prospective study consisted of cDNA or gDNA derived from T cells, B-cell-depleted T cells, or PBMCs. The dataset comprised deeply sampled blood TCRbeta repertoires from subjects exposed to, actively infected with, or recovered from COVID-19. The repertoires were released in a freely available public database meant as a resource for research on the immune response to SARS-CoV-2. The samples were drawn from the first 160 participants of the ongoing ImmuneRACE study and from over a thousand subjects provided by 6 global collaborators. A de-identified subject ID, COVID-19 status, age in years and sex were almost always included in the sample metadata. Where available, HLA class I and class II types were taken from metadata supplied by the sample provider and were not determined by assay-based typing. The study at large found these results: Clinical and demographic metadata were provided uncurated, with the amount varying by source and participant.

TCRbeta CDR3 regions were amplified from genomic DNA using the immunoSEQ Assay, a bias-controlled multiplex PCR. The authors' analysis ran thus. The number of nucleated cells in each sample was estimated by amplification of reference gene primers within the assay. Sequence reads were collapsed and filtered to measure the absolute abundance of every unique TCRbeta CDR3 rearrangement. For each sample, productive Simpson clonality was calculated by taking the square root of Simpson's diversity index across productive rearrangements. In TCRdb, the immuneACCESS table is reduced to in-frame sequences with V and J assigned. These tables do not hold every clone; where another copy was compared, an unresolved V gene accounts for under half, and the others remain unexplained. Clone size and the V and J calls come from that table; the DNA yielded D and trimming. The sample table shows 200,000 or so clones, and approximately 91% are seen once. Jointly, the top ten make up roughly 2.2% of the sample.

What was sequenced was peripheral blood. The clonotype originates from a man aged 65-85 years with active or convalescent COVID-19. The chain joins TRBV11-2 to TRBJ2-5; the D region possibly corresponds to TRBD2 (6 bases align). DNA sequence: TGTGCCAGCAGCCCTACCGGAGGGTTGGAGACCCAGTACTTC. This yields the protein CASSPTGGLETQYF.